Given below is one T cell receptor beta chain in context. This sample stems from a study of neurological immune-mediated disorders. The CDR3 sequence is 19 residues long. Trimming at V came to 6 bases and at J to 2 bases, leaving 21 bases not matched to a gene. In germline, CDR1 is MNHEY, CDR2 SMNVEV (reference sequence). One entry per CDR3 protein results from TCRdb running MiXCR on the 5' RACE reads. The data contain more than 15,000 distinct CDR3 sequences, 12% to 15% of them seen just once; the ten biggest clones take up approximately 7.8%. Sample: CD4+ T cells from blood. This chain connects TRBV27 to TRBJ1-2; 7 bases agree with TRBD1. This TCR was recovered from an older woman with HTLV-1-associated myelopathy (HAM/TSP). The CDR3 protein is CASRPTPGQRPGGNYGYTF. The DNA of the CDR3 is TGTGCCAGCAGACCCACGCCGGGACAGCGACCTGGAGGGAACTATGGCTACACCTTC.